The 14 T cell receptor beta chains in this list originate from one sample, sequenced in a study of response to subunit inactivated influenza vaccine. TCRdb reprocessed the RT-PCR reads via MiXCR and lists one record per CDR3 protein. Of over 400,000 distinct CDR3 sequences in the sample, roughly 13% were seen once. The specimen was PBMCs from blood, collected roughly 45 days after vaccination. The receptors derive from a man aged 45-60 years who received an inactivated influenza vaccine.

The chain has TRBV11-2 and TRBJ2-7; D gene ambiguous. The germline V and J ends were trimmed by 7 bases and 0 bases, with 7 bases remaining between them. The CDR3 is 12 amino acids. Germline CDR1 SGHAT, CDR2 FQNNGV. The CDR3 sequence is CASKGNSYEQYF. CDR3 DNA sequence: TGTGCCAGCAAGGGCAACTCCTACGAGCAGTACTTC.

A remark on this clonotype: This clone may be a read error of a much larger clone one base away. The conserved final phenylalanine or tryptophan is absent from the CDR3, which likely points to a read error. This chain links TRBV29-1 with TRBJ2-3; maybe TRBD1 (5 bases). This CDR3 is built from 14 residues. V was pared by 1 base and J by 1 base, with 9 bases between. Germline values: CDR1 SQVTM, CDR2 ANQGSEA. The DNA of the CDR3 is TGCAGCGTTGAAGGGGGCGTAGGCACAGATACGCAGTATCTT. It codes for CSVEGGVGTDTQYL.

This clonotype was observed a single time. V and J are TRBV29-1 and TRBJ2-3; no clear D gene. Per the germline V gene, CDR1 is SQVTM and CDR2 is ANQGSEA. The CDR3 length is 13 residues. The V end lost 3 bases, the J end lost 8 bases, and 15 bases lay between the germline ends. The CDR3 DNA is TGCAGCGTTGAGCCCGGGCCGGGTGGTACGCAGTATTTT. This codes for CSVEPGPGGTQYF.

This clonotype was seen many times. This chain connects TRBV7-8 to TRBJ2-5; 7 bases agree with TRBD1. V was clipped by 5 bases and J by 4 bases; unmatched bases: 4. Germline lookup yields CDR1 SGHVS and CDR2 FQNEAQ. The CDR3 contains 13 residues. CDR3 sequence: CASSLPGGETQYF. CDR3 DNA sequence: TGTGCCAGCAGCCTGCCAGGGGGAGAGACCCAGTACTTC.

The CDR3 coding sequence is TGTGCCAGCTCACCCGGGACCGCCCCCCACGAGCAGTACTTC. Its translation: CASSPGTAPHEQYF. The genes are TRBV18 and TRBJ2-7; possibly TRBD1 or TRBD2 for D (5 bases each). Trimming shortened V by 3 bases and J by 5 bases, and 14 bases separated the two germline ends. The CDR3 spans 14 residues. Germline V CDR1 and CDR2: KGHSH, LQKENI.

On this clonotype itself: This may arise from a read error, as a much more abundant clone is one base away. The rearrangement links TRBV7-9 to TRBJ2-1; D is unclear. The V gene's germline CDR1 is SEHNR and CDR2 FQNEAQ (reference sequence). Trimming took 3 bases from V and 5 from J, leaving 5 bases between them. The CDR3 has 12 amino acids. Here the CDR3 reads CASSFEDNEQFF. The CDR3 DNA sequence: TGTGCCAGCAGCTTTGAGGACAATGAGCAGTTCTTC.

The chain combines TRBV12-3 or TRBV12-4 with TRBJ2-1; 14 nucleotides agree with TRBD2. The CDR3 is made up of 17 amino acids. Unmatched junction bases numbered 8, after V lost 5 bases and J lost 5 bases. For the CDR3, the DNA is TGTGCCAGCAGTCCGACTAGCGGGAGGGCTAGTAACAATGAGCAGTTCTTC. Translated: CASSPTSGRASNNEQFF.

This clonotype was picked up a small number of times. This chain's CDR3 is CSVQGASHEKLFF. The CDR3 coding sequence is TGCAGCGTTCAGGGGGCGTCGCATGAAAAACTGTTTTTT. The chain combines TRBV29-1 with TRBJ1-4; TRBD1 matches 8 bases. The CDR3 has 13 amino acids. Germline CDR1 and CDR2: SQVTM and ANQGSEA. J was trimmed by 6 bases and V by 5 bases; bases with no gene match: 5.

The chain uses TRBV6-1 and TRBJ2-1; perhaps TRBD2 as D (6 bases). Germline CDR1 is MNHNS and CDR2 is SASEGT. This CDR3 contains 15 residues. V lost 8 bases, J lost 0 bases, and 14 bases lay in between. The CDR3 reads CASLPGVSSYNEQFF. In nucleotides, the CDR3 is TGTGCCAGCCTACCGGGGGTAAGCTCCTACAATGAGCAGTTCTTC.

There are many counts of this clonotype. The rearrangement links TRBV4-3 to TRBJ1-5; D is ambiguous. This CDR3 is built from 13 residues. The germline CDR1 and CDR2 sequences are LGHNA and YSLEER. V dropped 1 base and J dropped 6 bases, with 7 bases sitting between them. DNA of the CDR3: TGCGCCAGCAGCCAAGGCCCTCGTCAGCCCCAGCATTTT. Its protein product is CASSQGPRQPQHF.

Only a few counts were recorded for this clonotype. The CDR3 sequence is CATSRVGTEAFF. CDR3 sequence (DNA): TGTGCCACCAGCAGAGTTGGCACTGAAGCTTTCTTT. V usage is TRBV15 and J usage is TRBJ1-1; no clear D gene. Germline loops: CDR1 LNHNV, CDR2 YYDKDF (reference sequence). This CDR3 contains 12 residues. The ends were cut back, 1 base at V and 4 bases at J, with 4 bases in the middle.

This clonotype was recorded a few times. The chain carries TRBV20-1 and TRBJ2-7; D tentatively fits TRBD1 or TRBD2 (6 bases each). The CDR3 runs 14 residues. Trimming shortened V by 5 bases and J by 3 bases, and 17 bases separated the two germline ends. Germline V CDR1 and CDR2: DFQATT, SNEGSKA (reference sequence). The CDR3 loop is CSAGGGRNFYEQYF. The CDR3 DNA reads as TGCAGTGCTGGAGGGGGGCGAAACTTCTACGAGCAGTACTTC.

V is TRBV15 and J is TRBJ2-7; no clear D gene. Germline lookup yields CDR1 LNHNV and CDR2 YYDKDF (reference sequence). The CDR3 is 16 residues long. Trimming pared 1 base from V and 5 bases from J, leaving 18 bases between. The CDR3 loop is CATSRVRWPALDEQYF. Here the CDR3 DNA reads TGTGCCACCAGCAGAGTGAGATGGCCAGCGTTAGACGAGCAGTACTTC. The complete variable domain, with remaining parts taken from reference TRBV15 and TRBJ2-7, reads DAMVIQNPRYQVTQFGKPVTLSCSQTLNHNVMYWYQQKSSQAPKLLFHYYDKDFNNEADTPDNFQSRRPNTSFCFLDIRSPGLGDTAMYLCATSRVRWPALDEQYFGPGTRLTVT.

In its sample, this clonotype was seen a few times. The chain recombines TRBV5-1 with TRBJ2-3; possibly TRBD1 for D (5 bases). The CDR3 spans 16 residues. Germline V gives CDR1 SGHRS, CDR2 YFSETQ. Trimming left V 5 bases short and J 0 bases short, with 16 bases between. CDR3 sequence (DNA): TGCGCCAGCAGACAAGACAGTTTTACTAGCACAGATACGCAGTATTTT. Translation: CASRQDSFTSTDTQYF.